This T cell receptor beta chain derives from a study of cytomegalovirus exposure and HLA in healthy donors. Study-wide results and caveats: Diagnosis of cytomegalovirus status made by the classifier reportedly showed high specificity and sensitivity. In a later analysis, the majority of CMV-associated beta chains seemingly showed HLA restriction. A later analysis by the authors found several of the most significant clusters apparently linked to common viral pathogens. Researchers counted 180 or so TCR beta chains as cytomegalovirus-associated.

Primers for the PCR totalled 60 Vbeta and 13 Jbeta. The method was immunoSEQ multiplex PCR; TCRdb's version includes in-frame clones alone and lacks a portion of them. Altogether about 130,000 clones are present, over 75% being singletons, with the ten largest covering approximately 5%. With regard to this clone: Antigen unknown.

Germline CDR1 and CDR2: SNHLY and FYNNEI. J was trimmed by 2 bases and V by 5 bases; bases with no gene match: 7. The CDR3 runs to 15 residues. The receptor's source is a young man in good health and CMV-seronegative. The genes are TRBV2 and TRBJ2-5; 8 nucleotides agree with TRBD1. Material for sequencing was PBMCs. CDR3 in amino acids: CASSIRTGRQETQYF. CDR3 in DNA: TGTGCCAGCAGTATCAGGACAGGGAGACAAGAGACCCAGTACTTC.